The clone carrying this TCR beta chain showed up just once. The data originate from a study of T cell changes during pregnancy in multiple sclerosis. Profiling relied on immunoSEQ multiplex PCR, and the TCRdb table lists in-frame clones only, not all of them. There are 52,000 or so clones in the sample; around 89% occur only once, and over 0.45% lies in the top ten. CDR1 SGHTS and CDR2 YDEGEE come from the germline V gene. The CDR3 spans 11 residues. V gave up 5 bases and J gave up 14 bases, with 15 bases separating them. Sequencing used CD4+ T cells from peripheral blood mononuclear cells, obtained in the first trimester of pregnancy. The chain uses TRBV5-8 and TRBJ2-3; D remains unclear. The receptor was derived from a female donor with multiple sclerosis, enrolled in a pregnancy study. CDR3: CASRQIAVPYF. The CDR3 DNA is TGTGCCAGCAGACAAATAGCCGTCCCGTATTTT.